The rows below give T cell receptor beta chains drawn from one sample of a study of T cells after yellow fever vaccination. TCRdb re-called the 5' RACE reads through MiXCR, storing one row per CDR3 protein. Among 95,000 to 100,000 distinct CDR3 sequences listed, around 5.5% were seen once. The sample consisted of CD8+ T cells sorted from PBMCs, taken 10 days after the yellow fever booster vaccination. These receptors were obtained from a man aged 18 to 29 who received the YFV17D yellow fever vaccine. Both conserved end residues are part of each CDR3. A D gene is named only where the DNA matches it firmly. Not all rows give a size; the values are once, few, many and, for expanded clones, a class.

d_call clone_size j_call v_call cdr3_nt cdr3_aa
TRBD2 few TRBJ2-2 TRBV7-2 TGTGCCAGCAGCCTAGAAGCTAGCGGGGGAAACGGGGAGCTGTTTTTT CASSLEASGGNGELFF
. . TRBJ2-7 TRBV20-1 TGCAGTGCTAGCCTCTACGGGACCCCCTACGAGCAGTACTTC CSASLYGTPYEQYF
. few TRBJ2-1 TRBV27 TGTGCCAGCAGTTTATCCCCGGGGGTCCAATACAATGAGCAGTTCTTC CASSLSPGVQYNEQFF
. few TRBJ1-2 TRBV20-1 TGCAGTGCTAGGGGCACTCTGGGGGGCCCCAATTATGGCTACACCTTC CSARGTLGGPNYGYTF
TRBD1 many TRBJ1-4 TRBV7-2 TGTGCCAGCAGCTCCCCCCGGGACAGTAATGAAAAACTGTTTTTT CASSSPRDSNEKLFF
. many TRBJ2-7 TRBV4-3 TGCGCCAGCAGCCAAGAACGGGGCTACGAGCAGTACTTC CASSQERGYEQYF
. . TRBJ1-2 TRBV6-2/TRBV6-3 TGTGCCAGCAGTTACTCGAGAGACATCTATGGCTACACCTTC CASSYSRDIYGYTF
. . TRBJ1-5 TRBV4-3 TGCGCCAGCAGCCACAACAAGGACAGAAATCAGCCCCAGCATTTT CASSHNKDRNQPQHF
TRBD1 few TRBJ1-5 TRBV23-1 TGCGCCAGCAAAGTACAGGGGATAAGTCAGCCCCAGCATTTT CASKVQGISQPQHF
TRBD1 many TRBJ2-5 TRBV29-1 TGCAGCGCGGAACCAGGGACAGGGGGTGGACAAGAGACCCAGTACTTC CSAEPGTGGGQETQYF
. . TRBJ1-1 TRBV4-2 TGTGCCAGCCGGGGGGGAGCAAACACTGAAGCTTTCTTT CASRGGANTEAFF
. . TRBJ2-1 TRBV9 TGTGCCAGCAGCCCGACGGGGAGTAGCCCGCATGAGCAGTTCTTC CASSPTGSSPHEQFF
. . TRBJ2-1 TRBV4-1 TGCGCCAGCAGCCAAGAAGCGATGTCGGGGCTAGTCGGCTCCTACAATGAGCAGTTCTTC CASSQEAMSGLVGSYNEQFF
. . TRBJ2-2 TRBV7-9 TGTGCCAGCAGCTTAGCGTCCAGGGAGCTGTTTTTT CASSLASRELFF
TRBD2 many TRBJ2-3 TRBV7-3 TGTGCCAGCAGTAACGGACTAGCGGGGGATTCTAGCACAGATACGCAGTATTTT CASSNGLAGDSSTDTQYF
. few TRBJ1-1 TRBV7-6 TGTGCCAGCAGCTCCCACAGGGAGACGGGTGAGACTGAAGCTTTCTTT CASSSHRETGETEAFF
TRBD1 . TRBJ1-2 TRBV4-1 TGCGCCAGCAGCCGGGAGGGACAGGGGGCGGACGGCTACACCTTC CASSREGQGADGYTF
. . TRBJ2-5 TRBV2 TGTGCCAGCAGTGTGGAAGCGAGAGTCCAAGAGACCCAGTACTTC CASSVEARVQETQYF